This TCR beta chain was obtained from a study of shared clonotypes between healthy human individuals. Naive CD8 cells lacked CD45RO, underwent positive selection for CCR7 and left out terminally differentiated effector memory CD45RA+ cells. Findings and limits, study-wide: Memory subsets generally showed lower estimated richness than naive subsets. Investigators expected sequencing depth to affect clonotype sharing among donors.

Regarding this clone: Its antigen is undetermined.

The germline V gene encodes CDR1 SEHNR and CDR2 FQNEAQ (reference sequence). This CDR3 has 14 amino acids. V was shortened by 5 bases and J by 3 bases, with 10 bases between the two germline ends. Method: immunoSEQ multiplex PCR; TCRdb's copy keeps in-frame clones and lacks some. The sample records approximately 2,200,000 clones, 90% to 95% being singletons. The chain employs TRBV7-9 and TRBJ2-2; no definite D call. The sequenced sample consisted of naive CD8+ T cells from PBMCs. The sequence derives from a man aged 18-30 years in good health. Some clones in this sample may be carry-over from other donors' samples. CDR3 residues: CASSPSLYTGELFF. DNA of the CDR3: TGTGCCAGCAGCCCCAGCCTGTACACCGGGGAGCTGTTTTTT. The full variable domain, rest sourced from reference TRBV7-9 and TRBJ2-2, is DTGVSQNPRHKITKRGQNVTFRCDPISEHNRLYWYRQTLGQGPEFLTYFQNEAQLEKSRLLSDRFSAERPKGSFSTLEIQRTEQGDSAMYLCASSPSLYTGELFFGEGSRLTVL.